The 27 T cell receptor beta chains in this list originate from one sample, sequenced in a study of post-analysis software for immune sequencing data. Regarding the study as a whole: Higher frequency in patients than in controls was seen for several TRBV segments, with TRBV5-6, TRBV5-1 and TRBV20-1 among them.

Antigen specificity for these receptors is unknown. cDNA libraries of TCR beta carried unique molecular identifiers. TCRdb ran MiXCR on the PCR reads and lists one entry per CDR3 protein. Here the sample spans roughly 200,000 distinct CDR3 sequences, approximately 28% being singletons. Input material: blood. The receptors were sampled from a girl aged 2-17 years with multiple sclerosis.

This chain links TRBV6-1 with TRBJ2-3; D perhaps matches TRBD1 (7 bases). Germline CDR1 MNHNS, CDR2 SASEGT. Trimming shortened V by 10 bases and J by 0 bases, and 14 bases separated the two germline ends. The CDR3 sequence is 14 residues long. The CDR3 DNA reads TGTGCCACCATTCAGGGGGGCAGCACAGATACGCAGTATTTT. Protein product: CATIQGGSTDTQYF.

J is TRBJ2-2 and V is TRBV6-6; TRBD1 is a possible D gene (5 bases). V was shortened by 2 bases and J by 3 bases, with 10 bases between the two germline ends. The CDR3 totals 15 residues. Germline-derived CDR1 and CDR2 are MNHNY and SVGAGI (reference sequence). DNA for the CDR3: TGTGCCAGCAGTTACGGGCAGGGCTACACCGGGGAGCTGTTTTTT. Residues: CASSYGQGYTGELFF.

This clonotype was seen many times. This chain joins TRBV29-1 and TRBJ1-1, with D possibly being TRBD1 (5 bases). Germline V gene data show CDR1 as SQVTM and CDR2 as ANQGSEA. Deletions cut 4 bases from V and 2 bases from J, with 11 bases between. The CDR3 runs 13 residues. CDR3 region: CSVGDRTNTEAFF. The DNA for the CDR3 is TGCAGCGTTGGTGACAGAACTAACACTGAAGCTTTCTTT.

This clonotype was observed a handful of times. V and J are TRBV18 and TRBJ1-2, with D perhaps matching TRBD1 (5 bases). The length of the CDR3 is 15 residues. CDR1 KGHSH and CDR2 LQKENI come from the germline V gene. The germline V and J ends were trimmed by 2 bases and 6 bases, with 16 bases remaining between them. The CDR3 bases are TGTGCCAGCTCACCAGACGGTCGGCGGGGCCATGGCTACACCTTC. It codes for CASSPDGRRGHGYTF.

Of note for this clonotype: This clone may be a read error of a much larger clone one base away. This chain joins TRBV5-1 and TRBJ2-1; D is undetermined. Trimming shortened V by 6 bases and J by 0 bases, and 10 bases separated the two germline ends. Per germline, CDR1 SGHRS and CDR2 YFSETQ. This CDR3 region has 14 residues. The chain's CDR3 is CASMPLSSYNEQFF. DNA of the CDR3: TGCGCCAGCATGCCACTCAGCTCCTACAATGAGCAGTTCTTC.

This chain connects TRBV12-3 or TRBV12-4 to TRBJ1-1; a weak D match, TRBD1 (6 bases). Deletions cut 2 bases from V and 6 bases from J, with 13 bases between. This CDR3 region has 14 residues. The CDR3 DNA reads as TGTGCCAGCAGTTTAAGGGCAGGGGTACCTGAAGCTTTCTTT. This encodes CASSLRAGVPEAFF.

In this sample, this clonotype turned up a few times. The chain couples TRBV2 to TRBJ2-3; D unclear. Germline CDR1 reads SNHLY; CDR2 reads FYNNEI. This CDR3 has 16 residues. Trimming removed 9 bases at V and 2 bases at J, with 21 bases between. The CDR3 spells CARHSRSSPHTDTQYF. CDR3 bases: TGTGCCAGGCACAGTCGATCCTCGCCCCACACAGATACGCAGTATTTT.

About this clonotype: This may be a read error, as it is one base from a much larger clone. The chain joins TRBV12-3 or TRBV12-4 to TRBJ1-2; D is unresolved. V lost 6 bases and J lost 3, with 14 bases in between. CDR3 length: 14 amino acids. CDR3: CASRATVGDYGYTF. For the CDR3, the DNA is TGTGCCAGCAGGGCCACGGTGGGCGACTATGGCTACACCTTC.

As concerns this clonotype: Being one base from a much bigger clone, this may be a read error. The chain links TRBV4-1 to TRBJ2-1; 8 bases fit TRBD1. Germline V gene sequence: CDR1 MGHRA, CDR2 YSYEKL. The CDR3 spans 15 residues. The DNA of the CDR3 is TGCACCAGCAGCCCAAGGACAGGGATAAACAATGAGCAGTTCTTC. Translating it yields CTSSPRTGINNEQFF.

On this clonotype itself: Mismatch with germline at one junction end may stem from a read error. The chain recombines TRBV5-1 with TRBJ2-1; 10 nucleotides match TRBD2. This CDR3 is built from 13 residues. Germline V CDR1 and CDR2: SGHRS, YFSETQ. CDR3 nucleotides: TGCGCCAGCAGCTTGGAGGTAGCGGGAGGTCTGCTCTTC. It yields the protein CASSLEVAGGLLF.

The chain couples TRBV6-5 to TRBJ2-1, with no clear D. CDR1 and CDR2 from the germline V gene are MNHEY and SVGAGI. Trimming took off 4 bases at V and 8 bases at J, with 9 bases between the two ends. The CDR3 is 12 residues long. The DNA of the CDR3 is TGTGCCAGCAGTTCGCCGGCGCATGAGCAGTTCTTC. It specifies CASSSPAHEQFF.

The table lists this clonotype with many counts. This chain connects TRBV3-1 to TRBJ1-2, with D tentatively TRBD1 (5 bases). Trimming left V 4 bases short and J 8 bases short, with 23 bases between. The V gene's germline CDR1 is LGHDT and CDR2 YNNKEL (reference sequence). This CDR3 region has 16 residues. The CDR3 sequence is CASSRGHRLRGAGYTF. The CDR3 nucleotides read TGTGCCAGCAGCCGAGGACACCGATTGCGGGGCGCAGGCTACACCTTC.

In its sample, this clonotype was seen many times. The chain carries TRBV12-3 or TRBV12-4 and TRBJ2-7; TRBD2 matches 7 bases. Losses at the gene ends were 7 bases for V and 3 bases for J; bases not matched to a gene: 12. This CDR3 region has 15 residues. CDR3 coding DNA: TGTGCCAGCACCTATGGGGGGGGAATGTACTACGAGCAGTACTTC. Translating it yields CASTYGGGMYYEQYF.

This clonotype has ten or more counts. This chain joins TRBV5-1 and TRBJ2-1, with D maybe TRBD2 (6 bases). The germline V gene encodes CDR1 SGHRS and CDR2 YFSETQ. V lost 5 bases and J 6 bases, leaving 18 bases between the germline ends. The CDR3 has 15 residues. In nucleotides, the CDR3 is TGCGCCAGCAGGGAAGCGGGTCGTACCGCCAATGAGCAGTTCTTC. Protein product: CASREAGRTANEQFF.

This clonotype was seen just once. The germline gene is not matched at one end of the junction; a read error may be the cause. The chain recombines TRBV20-1 with TRBJ2-4, with 9 bases that match TRBD1. The tail of the sequence fits TRBJ2-7 better, so the J call may be wrong. CDR3 size: 13 residues. Germline V gene sequence: CDR1 DFQATT, CDR2 SNEGSKA (reference sequence). The CDR3 DNA follows: TGCAGTACTAGATGGGACAGGGACTACGAGCAGTACTTC. It specifies CSTRWDRDYEQYF.

This clonotype has ten or more counts. The chain uses TRBV7-9 and TRBJ2-1; D is uncertain. Germline CDR1 reads SEHNR; CDR2 reads FQNEAQ (reference sequence). This CDR3 is built from 13 residues. Deletions cut 5 bases from V and 10 bases from J, with 15 bases between. CDR3 bases: TGTGCCAGCAGCCCCTCGACCCGGAGCGAGCAGTTCTTC. Amino acid sequence: CASSPSTRSEQFF. The whole variable domain, filled in from reference TRBV7-9 and TRBJ2-1, reads DTGVSQNPRHKITKRGQNVTFRCDPISEHNRLYWYRQTLGQGPEFLTYFQNEAQLEKSRLLSDRFSAERPKGSFSTLEIQRTEQGDSAMYLCASSPSTRSEQFFGPGTRLTVL.

This clonotype has ten or more counts. The rearrangement uses TRBV15 and TRBJ2-7; TRBD1 matches at 11 bases. The CDR3 extends over 16 amino acids. The germline V gene encodes CDR1 LNHNV and CDR2 YYDKDF (reference sequence). With V trimmed by 5 bases and J by 3 bases, 9 bases remained unmatched. CDR3 in amino acids: CATSGMPGQGDYEQYF. The CDR3 nucleotides are TGTGCCACCAGCGGTATGCCGGGACAGGGGGACTACGAGCAGTACTTC.

With regard to this clonotype: This may come from a read error, since a much larger clone is one base off. The V call is TRBV29-1, the J call TRBJ1-4; D possibly corresponds to TRBD1 (6 bases). The CDR3 spans 13 residues. The germline gives CDR1 SQVTM, CDR2 ANQGSEA. The CDR3 region is CSVATGLGEKRFF. Written as DNA, the CDR3 is TGCAGCGTAGCTACAGGGCTTGGTGAAAAACGGTTTTTT.

The rearrangement uses TRBV5-1 and TRBJ2-3; 7 positions match TRBD1. The CDR3 has 15 residues. V was pared by 4 bases and J by 1 base, with 6 bases of the junction left unmatched. The V gene's germline CDR1 is SGHRS and CDR2 YFSETQ. The CDR3 protein is CASSPDRAGTDTQYF. CDR3 in DNA: TGCGCCAGCAGCCCCGACAGGGCTGGCACAGATACGCAGTATTTT. Combining the CDR3 with reference TRBV5-1 and TRBJ2-3 gives the whole variable domain KAGVTQTPRYLIKTRGQQVTLSCSPISGHRSVSWYQQTPGQGLQFLFEYFSETQRNKGNFPGRFSGRQFSNSRSEMNVSTLELGDSALYLCASSPDRAGTDTQYFGPGTRLTVL.

On this clonotype: Possible read error: a much larger clone is one base away. This chain joins TRBV5-1 and TRBJ2-5, with 7 bases identical to TRBD2. From germline, CDR1 is SGHRS and CDR2 YFSETQ. This CDR3 contains 17 residues. J lost 9 bases, V lost 0 bases, and 17 bases had no gene match. The CDR3: CASSLGEIRLASSAQYF. The CDR3 DNA follows: TGCGCCAGCAGCTTGGGCGAGATAAGACTAGCTAGTAGTGCCCAGTACTTC.

The chain links TRBV5-6 to TRBJ2-1; 10 bases line up with TRBD2. This CDR3 comprises 14 residues. CDR1 SGHDT and CDR2 YYEEEE come from the germline V gene. J lost 12 bases, V lost 3 bases, and 9 bases had no gene match. In DNA form, the CDR3 reads TGTGCCAGCAGCTGTTGGGGGACTAGCGTTGTGCAGTTCTTC. It codes for CASSCWGTSVVQFF.

This clonotype was detected ten times or more. The genes are TRBV27 and TRBJ2-6; D unresolved. CDR3 length: 17 residues. The germline V gene encodes CDR1 MNHEY and CDR2 SMNVEV (reference sequence). Trimming cost V 6 bases and J 0 bases, with 15 bases left between them. CDR3 amino acids: CASRKEHRISGANVLTF. The DNA for the CDR3 is TGTGCCAGCAGGAAAGAACACCGAATCTCTGGGGCCAACGTCCTGACTTTC.

This clonotype has only a few counts. The rearrangement joins TRBV29-1 to TRBJ2-1; 9 bases match TRBD1. The CDR3 sequence is 16 residues long. CDR1 is SQVTM, CDR2 ANQGSEA, per germline. After removal of 0 bases from V and 8 bases from J, the junction contained 11 bases not matched to a gene. The CDR3 DNA reads as TGCAGCGTTGAAGATCCGAGACAGGGGGTTAACGATGAGCAGTTCTTC. Protein: CSVEDPRQGVNDEQFF.

For the CDR3, the DNA is TGCGCCAGCAGCTTGGCCACAGGTGTCTCCTACGAGCAGTACTTC. It specifies CASSLATGVSYEQYF. The V and J genes are TRBV5-1 and TRBJ2-7, with D possibly matching TRBD1 (5 bases). Germline V gene data show CDR1 as SGHRS and CDR2 as YFSETQ. V lost 0 bases and J lost 0, with 10 bases in between. The CDR3 runs 15 residues. Drawing the rest from reference TRBV5-1 and TRBJ2-7, the complete variable domain is KAGVTQTPRYLIKTRGQQVTLSCSPISGHRSVSWYQQTPGQGLQFLFEYFSETQRNKGNFPGRFSGRQFSNSRSEMNVSTLELGDSALYLCASSLATGVSYEQYFGPGTRLTVT.

This clonotype appeared once. Possible read error: a much larger clone is one base away. The CDR3 DNA follows: TGTGCCAGCAGTTTAAGGGGCAGGTCCCACGAGCAGTACTTC. Translated, it gives CASSLRGRSHEQYF. The chain joins TRBV12-3 or TRBV12-4 to TRBJ2-4; perhaps TRBD1 as D (5 bases). With the DNA end fitting TRBJ2-7 better, the J assignment may be wrong. This CDR3 contains 14 residues.

This clonotype has at least ten counts. V is TRBV20-1 and J is TRBJ2-5; D unclear. V was shortened by 4 bases and J by 5 bases, with 8 bases between the two germline ends. Germline CDR1 reads DFQATT; CDR2 reads SNEGSKA (reference sequence). The CDR3 is 11 residues long. The CDR3 DNA reads as TGCAGTGCTAAAGACTGGGAGACCCAGTACTTC. Translation: CSAKDWETQYF.

This clonotype was recorded at least ten times. The chain is built from TRBV5-8 and TRBJ2-1; a weak D match, TRBD2 (6 bases). V was clipped by 4 bases and J by 4 bases, with 18 bases between them. Per germline, CDR1 SGHTS and CDR2 YDEGEE. The CDR3 covers 16 residues. Here the CDR3 reads CASSEFSSAQYNEQFF. The CDR3 bases are TGTGCCAGCAGCGAATTTTCTAGCGCCCAATACAATGAGCAGTTCTTC.